This TCR beta chain was retrieved from a study of CD8+CD57+ T cells in acquired aplastic anemia. Study in general: On average, sorted CD4+ and CD8+ cells gave around 3.3 ug of DNA.

Genomic DNA constituted the template upon which TCR beta VDJ and CDR3 profiling was performed. TCRdb reanalysed the reads using MiXCR and keeps one entry per CDR3 protein. Found here are around 140,000 distinct CDR3 sequences, about 40% of them singletons; the top ten hold roughly 8.1%. The CDR3 spans 16 residues. Germline V gene sequence: CDR1 SQVTM, CDR2 ANQGSEA. The J segment lost 5 bases and the V segment lost 7 bases, leaving 20 bases of the junction unmatched. The sample was sorted CD4+, CD8+, or CD8+CD57+ T cells (not recorded which) from PBMCs. The genes are TRBV29-1 and TRBJ2-7; 7 bases are shared with TRBD1. The TCR sequence derives from a human donor in good health, serving as a control. CDR3 sequence: CSAGRGMGTGEHEQYF. For the CDR3, the DNA is TGCAGCGCCGGACGGGGTATGGGTACAGGGGAGCACGAGCAGTACTTC.